The subject of this entry is one T cell receptor beta chain. Its target is not known. The sort gate was single viable CD3+CD4+CD8-CD45RO+ cells for memory CD4+ T cells. Data came from immunoSEQ multiplex PCR; TCRdb stores just in-frame clones and leaves some out. Here the sample spans about 54,000 clones, about 68% being singletons. These data belong to a study of memory CD4+ T cells and cytomegalovirus serostatus. Notes on the study in general: About 40% of the roughly 150 known CMV-associated TCRbeta sequences appeared in CD4+ memory. Median bootstrapped AUC for CMV status was approximately 0.96 originally, about 0.9 US-trained.

The TCR sequence derives from an adult in good health and CMV-seropositive. The sample consisted of memory CD4+ T cells from blood.

The CDR3 sequence is CASSLQVLNTEAFF. The CDR3 DNA reads as TGCGCCAGCAGCTTGCAGGTACTGAACACTGAAGCTTTCTTT. The chain combines TRBV5-1 with TRBJ1-1; no clear D. V lost 1 base and J lost 0, with 7 bases in between. Germline loops: CDR1 SGHRS, CDR2 YFSETQ. The CDR3 is 14 amino acids.